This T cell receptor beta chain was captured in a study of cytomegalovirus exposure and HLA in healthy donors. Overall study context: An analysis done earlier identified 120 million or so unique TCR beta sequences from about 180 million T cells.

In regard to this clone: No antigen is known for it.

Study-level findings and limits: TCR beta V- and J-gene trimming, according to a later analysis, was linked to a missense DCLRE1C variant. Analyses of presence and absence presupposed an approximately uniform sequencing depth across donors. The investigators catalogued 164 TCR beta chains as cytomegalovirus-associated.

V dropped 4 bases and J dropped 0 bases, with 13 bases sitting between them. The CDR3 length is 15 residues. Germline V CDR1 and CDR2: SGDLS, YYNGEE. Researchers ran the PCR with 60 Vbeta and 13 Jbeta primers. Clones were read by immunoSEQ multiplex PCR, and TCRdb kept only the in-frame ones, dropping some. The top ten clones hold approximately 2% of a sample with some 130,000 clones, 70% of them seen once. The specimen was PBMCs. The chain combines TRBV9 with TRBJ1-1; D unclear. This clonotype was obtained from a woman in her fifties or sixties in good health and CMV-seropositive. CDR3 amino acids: CASSPLRTMNTEAFF. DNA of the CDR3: TGTGCCAGCAGCCCCCTAAGAACCATGAACACTGAAGCTTTCTTT.